Sequencing of this TCR beta chain was carried out in a study of shared clonotypes between healthy human individuals. Whole-study findings and limits: As a rule, naive subsets had a larger estimated richness than memory subsets.

Template for every sorted-subset replicate PCR totaled about 0.2 ug DNA, 25,000 to 35,000 T cell genomes. TCRdb keeps only in-frame clones here, not all; method: immunoSEQ multiplex PCR. The sample shows some 2 million clones, 95% of them seen only once. As concerns this clone: Its antigen is currently unknown.

The TCR comes from a man aged 18 to 30 in good health. The sequencing sample was made of naive CD4+ T cells sorted from blood. The subset is: CD45RA+ positively selected.

The CDR3 loop is CASSSSGGLNIQYF. The CDR3 bases are TGTGCCAGCAGCTCCTCAGGGGGCTTGAACATTCAGTACTTC. The chain links TRBV7-2 to TRBJ2-4; TRBD1 matches at 8 bases. V shed 4 bases and J 7 bases; nucleotides not matched to a gene: 6. The V gene's germline CDR1 is SGHTA and CDR2 FQGNSA. The CDR3 is 14 amino acids.